This T cell receptor (beta chain) originates from a study of blood T cell repertoires in COVID-19. Across the study: In each case, the material was cDNA or gDNA derived from T cells, B-cell-depleted T cells, or PBMCs.

How the authors handled the data: The assay estimated nucleated cells by amplifying reference gene primers. The repertoire was sequenced with immunoSEQ multiplex PCR; TCRdb's copy has only in-frame clones and lacks some. D and trimming were read from the DNA, whereas the V and J calls and clone size are those reported in that table. Among about 24,000 clones listed, roughly 86% were seen once. Germline V gene lookup returns CDR1 LNHDA and CDR2 SQIVND (reference sequence). CDR3 length: 14 residues. The V and J ends lost 4 bases and 8 bases respectively, with 15 bases between them. Sequencing used peripheral blood. This chain uses TRBV19 with TRBJ2-1; TRBD1 might be the D (5 bases). This clonotype originated in a man aged 50-60 years with active COVID-19. As DNA, the CDR3 is TGTGCCAGTAGTAGCCAGGGAATCTCGGATGAGCAGTTCTTC. It encodes CASSSQGISDEQFF.